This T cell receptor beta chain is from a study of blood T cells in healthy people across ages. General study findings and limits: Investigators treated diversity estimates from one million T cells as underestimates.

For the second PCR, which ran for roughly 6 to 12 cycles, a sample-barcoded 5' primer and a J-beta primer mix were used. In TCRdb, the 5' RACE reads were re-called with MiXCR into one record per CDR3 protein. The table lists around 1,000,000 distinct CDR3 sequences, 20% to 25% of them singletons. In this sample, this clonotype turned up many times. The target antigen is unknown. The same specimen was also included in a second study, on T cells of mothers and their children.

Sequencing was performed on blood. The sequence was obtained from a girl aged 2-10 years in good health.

The CDR3 sequence is CSARDQAGGLTGELFF. CDR3 nucleotide sequence: TGCAGTGCTAGAGATCAAGCGGGGGGGCTAACCGGGGAGCTGTTTTTT. The chain joins TRBV20-1 to TRBJ2-2; 10 bases agree with TRBD2. The CDR3 loop spans 16 amino acids. The V gene end was trimmed by 0 bases and the J gene end by 5 bases; junction bases not matched to a gene: 6. The germline CDR1 and CDR2 sequences are DFQATT and SNEGSKA (reference sequence).